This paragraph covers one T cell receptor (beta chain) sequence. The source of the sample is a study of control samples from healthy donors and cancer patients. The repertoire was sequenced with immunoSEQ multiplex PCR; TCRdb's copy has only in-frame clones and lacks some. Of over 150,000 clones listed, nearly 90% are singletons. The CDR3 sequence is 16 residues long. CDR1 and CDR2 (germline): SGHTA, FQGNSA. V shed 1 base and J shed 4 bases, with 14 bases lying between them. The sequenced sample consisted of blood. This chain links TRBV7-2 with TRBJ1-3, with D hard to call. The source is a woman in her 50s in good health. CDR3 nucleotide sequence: TGTGCCAGCAGCTTAGAGGGTCGGGGTAGAGGAAACACCATATATTTT. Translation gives CASSLEGRGRGNTIYF.